The T cell receptor (beta chain) described here comes from a study of regulatory T cells in long-lasting Graves disease. Study-wide background: Graves' cases, newly diagnosed, had used antithyroid drugs under 3 months. Study-wide results and caveats: Persistent Graves' patients showed a TCR diversity that was lower than that of newly diagnosed ones.

In building TCR beta libraries, iRepertoire HTBI primers were used together with Arm-PCR of CDR3 regions. TCRdb re-called the multiplex PCR reads through MiXCR, storing one row per CDR3 protein. Of some 350,000 distinct CDR3 sequences in the sample, roughly 16% were seen once. The germline V and J ends were trimmed by 4 bases and 9 bases, with 17 bases remaining between them. The germline V gene encodes CDR1 KGHDR and CDR2 SFDVKD. CDR3 length: 14 residues. This clonotype has ten or more counts. Its antigen is not identified. Stated time point: newly diagnosed GD, antithyroid drugs for less than 3 months. The TCR library used RNA extracted from PBMCs. This same sample was also taken into another study, of T cells in Graves' hyperthyroidism and ophthalmopathy. From that paper: Uncontrolled infections, other autoimmune diseases, pregnancy or lactation led to exclusion of patients.

The sequencing here drew on peripheral blood mononuclear cells (PBMCs), taken at new diagnosis, from a patient treated with antithyroid drugs. The genes are TRBV24-1 and TRBJ2-5; TRBD1 or TRBD2 may be the D gene (5 bases each). The sequence came from a woman younger than 30 with Graves disease. The CDR3 sequence: CATSDRQIPAAQYF. The CDR3 DNA follows: TGTGCCACCAGTGACCGACAGATTCCAGCGGCCCAGTACTTC.